The 19 T cell receptor beta chains below all came from one sample that was sequenced in a study of cytomegalovirus exposure and HLA in healthy donors. PCR primers comprised 60 Vbeta and 13 Jbeta primers. Some clones are missing from TCRdb's copy, which holds only in-frame ones; the method was immunoSEQ multiplex PCR. The sample gives roughly 120,000 clones, roughly 80% of which show up once; around 10% is in the top ten. Sample: PBMCs. These receptors all stem from a male donor in good health and CMV-seropositive.

This clone appeared once. The rearrangement links TRBV21-1 to TRBJ2-2; the table's D call of TRBD1 was not tested on the DNA. TRBV21-1 is described as a pseudogene. This CDR3 has 16 amino acids. The CDR3 protein is CARSDSGQGHTGELFF. The CDR3 DNA reads as TGTGCCAGGTCCGATTCGGGACAGGGTCACACCGGGGAGCTGTTTTTT.

Regarding this clone: An end of the junction does not agree with germline; a read error may underlie this. The chain recombines TRBV28 with TRBJ2-1; TRBD2 is a possible D gene (6 bases). The CDR3 runs 13 residues. Germline V gene data show CDR1 as MDHEN and CDR2 as SYDVKM. CDR3 coding DNA: TGCGCCGCGGGGCCGTTTTTTTACAATGAGCAGTTCTTC. It encodes CAAGPFFYNEQFF.

The rearrangement joins TRBV6-5 to TRBJ2-1; 8 positions agree with TRBD2. Germline values: CDR1 MNHEY, CDR2 SVGAGI. The CDR3 has 16 amino acids. The V gene end was trimmed by 4 bases and the J gene end by 8 bases; junction bases not matched to a gene: 13. The CDR3 nucleotides are TGTGCCAGCAGTTTTGCCCCTTACCAGCGGGAGTATGAGCAGTTCTTC. Its translation: CASSFAPYQREYEQFF.

The rearrangement joins TRBV28 to TRBJ1-5; D remains ambiguous. Deletions cut 6 bases from V and 7 bases from J, with 10 bases between. Germline loops: CDR1 MDHEN, CDR2 SYDVKM. CDR3 length: 12 residues. The CDR3 is CASRVGSQPQHF. The CDR3 nucleotides are TGTGCCAGCAGGGTGGGCTCCCAGCCCCAGCATTTT.

The chain joins TRBV18 to TRBJ2-3, with 10 bases lining up with TRBD2. The CDR3 contains 16 residues. The V segment lost 4 bases and the J segment 5 bases; nucleotides outside the gene matches: 9. The germline V gene encodes CDR1 KGHSH and CDR2 LQKENI. Here the CDR3 reads CASSRYKREGRDTQYF. CDR3 bases: TGTGCCAGCTCACGATACAAGCGGGAGGGCCGAGATACGCAGTATTTT. Drawing the rest from reference TRBV18 and TRBJ2-3, the complete variable domain is NAGVMQNPRHLVRRRGQEARLRCSPMKGHSHVYWYRQLPEEGLKFMVYLQKENIIDESGMPKERFSAEFPKEGPSILRIQQVVRGDSAAYFCASSRYKREGRDTQYFGPGTRLTVL.

The chain links TRBV28 to TRBJ2-7; maybe TRBD2 (7 bases). Germline CDR1 is MDHEN and CDR2 is SYDVKM. The ends were cut back, 8 bases at V and 4 bases at J, with 18 bases in the middle. This CDR3 is built from 14 residues. This CDR3 reads CASSSRGAGYEQYF. The CDR3 nucleotides are TGTGCCAGCTCTTCCCGGGGGGCGGGGTACGAGCAGTACTTC.

J is TRBJ2-2 and V is TRBV7-2; D ambiguous. Trimming took 0 bases from V and 0 from J, leaving 8 bases between them. CDR1 and CDR2 from the germline V gene are SGHTA and FQGNSA. There are 16 residues in the CDR3. CDR3 residues: CASSLAGGTNTGELFF. The CDR3 DNA follows: TGTGCCAGCAGCTTAGCAGGCGGAACGAACACCGGGGAGCTGTTTTTT.

The chain has TRBV2 and TRBJ2-3; 8 bases are shared with TRBD2. This CDR3 is built from 16 residues. Germline values: CDR1 SNHLY, CDR2 FYNNEI. V lost 7 bases to trimming and J lost 0 bases; unmatched junction nucleotides: 9. CDR3 nucleotides: TGTGCCAGCAAACCCCAGGCTAGCGGGAGCACAGATACGCAGTATTTT. Protein: CASKPQASGSTDTQYF. The full variable domain, completed using reference TRBV2 and TRBJ2-3, is EPEVTQTPSHQVTQMGQEVILRCVPISNHLYFYWYRQILGQKVEFLVSFYNNEISEKSEIFDDQFSVERPDGSNFTLKIRSTKLEDSAMYFCASKPQASGSTDTQYFGPGTRLTVL.

The chain links TRBV9 to TRBJ2-5, with TRBD2 identical over 8 bases. Per the germline V gene, CDR1 is SGDLS and CDR2 is YYNGEE. V trimming: 0 bases; J trimming: 5 bases; junction bases outside the gene matches: 3. CDR3 length: 14 amino acids. The CDR3 loop reads CASSVAGGPETQYF. The CDR3 DNA follows: TGTGCCAGCAGCGTAGCGGGAGGGCCCGAGACCCAGTACTTC.

This chain joins TRBV28 and TRBJ2-2; 8 bases map to TRBD2. CDR1 is MDHEN, CDR2 SYDVKM, per germline. The CDR3 totals 14 residues. V dropped 3 bases and J dropped 6; count of bases not matched to a gene: 3. CDR3 sequence (DNA): TGTGCCAGCAGTTTGGGGACTAGTTCCGGGGAGCTGTTTTTT. This gives the protein CASSLGTSSGELFF. Full variable domain (missing parts from reference TRBV28 and TRBJ2-2): DVKVTQSSRYLVKRTGEKVFLECVQDMDHENMFWYRQDPGLGLRLIYFSYDVKMKEKGDIPEGYSVSREKKERFSLILESASTNQTSMYLCASSLGTSSGELFFGEGSRLTVL.

The genes are TRBV4-1 and TRBJ2-3; 14 bases map to TRBD2. CDR1 and CDR2 (germline): MGHRA, YSYEKL. There are 19 residues in the CDR3. Trimming removed 5 bases from V and 3 bases from J; junction bases left unmatched: 13. The CDR3 nucleotides read TGCGCCAGCAGCTCTCGTCGGACTAGCGGGAGGTGGGGAACAGATACGCAGTATTTT. It yields the protein CASSSRRTSGRWGTDTQYF.

Only one count was recorded for this clone. The J gene is TRBJ2-2, the V gene TRBV4-3, with a weak D call TRBD2 (6 bases). The CDR3 totals 16 residues. V was trimmed by 1 base and J by 4 bases, leaving 13 bases between them. Per the germline V gene, CDR1 is LGHNA and CDR2 is YSLEER. The CDR3 coding sequence is TGCGCCAGCAGCCAAGTGGTTAGAGCGGGCACCGGGGAGCTGTTTTTT. This codes for CASSQVVRAGTGELFF.

This chain connects TRBV7-9 to TRBJ1-5; D ambiguous. Deletions cut 6 bases from V and 1 base from J, with 4 bases between. Germline CDR1 reads SEHNR; CDR2 reads FQNEAQ (reference sequence). This CDR3 has 12 residues. The CDR3 here is CASSPSNQPQHF. In DNA, the CDR3 is TGTGCCAGCAGTCCGAGCAATCAGCCCCAGCATTTT.

The gene calls are TRBV19 and TRBJ2-7; 9 nucleotides align to TRBD1. V shed 3 bases and J 2 bases; nucleotides not matched to a gene: 2. CDR3 size: 14 residues. CDR1 is LNHDA, CDR2 SQIVND, per germline (reference sequence). This chain's CDR3 is CASSMGQGPYEQYF. CDR3 bases: TGTGCCAGTAGTATGGGACAGGGTCCCTACGAGCAGTACTTC.

The chain employs TRBV28 and TRBJ2-5, with TRBD1 matching 7 bases. Germline V gives CDR1 MDHEN, CDR2 SYDVKM. The J segment lost 11 bases and the V segment lost 7 bases, leaving 16 bases of the junction unmatched. This CDR3 contains 14 residues. The CDR3 DNA reads TGTGCCAGCATCACCGACAGGGACGCTAGGGAGCAGTACTTC. This codes for CASITDRDAREQYF.

The J gene is TRBJ2-6, the V gene TRBV5-4; possibly TRBD1 for D (6 bases). The V and J ends lost 1 base and 4 bases respectively, with 9 bases between them. There are 15 residues in the CDR3. Germline CDR1 and CDR2: SGHNT and YYREEE (reference sequence). As DNA, the CDR3 is TGTGCCAGCAGCTTGACAGGGTCCGGGGCCAACGTCCTGACTTTC. It specifies CASSLTGSGANVLTF.

The gene calls are TRBV28 and TRBJ2-1, with 12 bases lining up with TRBD2. The germline V gene encodes CDR1 MDHEN and CDR2 SYDVKM. V gave up 5 bases and J gave up 8 bases; unmatched junction bases: 7. The length of the CDR3 is 15 residues. The CDR3, as DNA: TGTGCCAGCAGTCCCGCCCTAGCGGGAGGGCATGAGCAGTTCTTC. Translated: CASSPALAGGHEQFF. Looking up the rest from reference TRBV28 and TRBJ2-1 gives the full variable domain: DVKVTQSSRYLVKRTGEKVFLECVQDMDHENMFWYRQDPGLGLRLIYFSYDVKMKEKGDIPEGYSVSREKKERFSLILESASTNQTSMYLCASSPALAGGHEQFFGPGTRLTVL.

V usage is TRBV5-4 and J usage is TRBJ2-1; 11 positions match TRBD2. The CDR3 sequence is 16 residues long. CDR1 is SGHNT, CDR2 YYREEE, per germline (reference sequence). V gave up 0 bases and J gave up 3 bases; unmatched junction bases: 2. The CDR3 region is CASSLGLAGLYNEQFF. DNA for the CDR3: TGTGCCAGCAGCTTGGGACTAGCGGGACTCTACAATGAGCAGTTCTTC.

This chain links TRBV27 with TRBJ2-5, with D uncertain. The germline CDR1 and CDR2 sequences are MNHEY and SMNVEV (reference sequence). CDR3 size: 12 residues. V lost 6 bases and J lost 0, with 5 bases in between. CDR3 region: CASRSYQETQYF. Written as DNA, the CDR3 is TGTGCCAGCAGATCGTACCAAGAGACCCAGTACTTC.